This paragraph covers one TCR beta chain sequence. Its specificity is not known. The patients, who ranged from 18 to 65 in age, presented with newly diagnosed hyperthyroidism lasting under 2 months. Uncontrolled infections, other autoimmune diseases, pregnancy or lactation led to exclusion of patients. PBMCs were obtained from under 13 ml fresh peripheral blood. Germline CDR1 reads SGHVS; CDR2 reads FQNEAQ. The CDR3 length is 15 residues. V lost 0 bases and J 2 bases, leaving 10 bases between the germline ends. The source of the sample is a study of T cells in Graves' hyperthyroidism and ophthalmopathy. Notes on the study in general: Researchers report that a 13 V-J model separated ophthalmopathy from stable hyperthyroidism.

From RNA transcripts, TCR beta CDR3 regions were amplified. Researchers ran a first-round RT-PCR on the TCR CDR3 using the HTBI primer set. In TCRdb, the multiplex PCR reads were re-called with MiXCR into one record per CDR3 protein. The repertoire has around 800,000 distinct CDR3 sequences, 38% of them found once; the top ten carry 7.5% to 9.5%. The specimen was blood. This TCR was recovered from a man younger than 30 with Graves' hyperthyroidism. V usage is TRBV7-8 and J usage is TRBJ1-1, with D unclear. The CDR3 region has the DNA TGTGCCAGCAGCTTAGCCTCGAGTATAAACACTGAAGCTTTCTTT. Residues: CASSLASSINTEAFF. Drawing the rest from reference TRBV7-8 and TRBJ1-1, the complete variable domain is GAGVSQSPRYKVAKRGQDVALRCDPISGHVSLFWYQQALGQGPEFLTYFQNEAQLDKSGLPSDRFFAERPEGSVSTLKIQRTQQEDSAVYLCASSLASSINTEAFFGQGTRLTVV.